The clone carrying this T cell receptor beta chain was picked up one time. Original processing notes: Amplifying reference gene primers gave estimates of nucleated cell counts. Profiling relied on immunoSEQ multiplex PCR, and the TCRdb table lists in-frame clones only, not all of them. The V and J calls and clone size were taken over from that table, and D and trimming were inferred from the DNA. Of 150,000 to 200,000 clones listed, around 85% are singletons. The CDR3 sequence is 11 residues long. With 7 bases removed from V and 4 bases from J, the gap between germline ends came to 7 bases. Germline CDR1 reads MNHEY; CDR2 reads SMNVEV (reference sequence). The sample is drawn from a study of blood T cell repertoires in COVID-19. Study overall: COVID-19 samples, acute and convalescent, were from the United States, Italy and Spain. T cells, B-cell-depleted T cells, or PBMCs provided the cDNA or gDNA that served as material.

This chain joins TRBV27 and TRBJ1-1; a weak D match, TRBD1 (5 bases). The receptor was isolated from a woman in her sixties with acute or convalescent COVID-19. Sample: peripheral blood. The CDR3 loop is CASTQGTEAFF. The CDR3 DNA is TGTGCCAGCACCCAGGGCACTGAAGCTTTCTTT.